This record covers a single T cell receptor (beta chain). The repertoire was sequenced with immunoSEQ multiplex PCR; TCRdb's copy has only in-frame clones and lacks some. The data contain 200,000 to 250,000 clones, around four fifths of them singletons. This sample is drawn from a study of blood T cell repertoires in COVID-19. Looked up from germline, CDR1 is MNHEY and CDR2 is SVGAGI. The CDR3 extends over 15 amino acids. Unmatched junction bases numbered 6, after V lost 6 bases and J lost 6 bases. The sequenced material came from peripheral blood. The TCR originated in a woman in her 70s with COVID-19, enrolled during active disease. The chain is built from TRBV6-5 and TRBJ1-5; the match to TRBD1 covers 12 bases. The DNA of the CDR3 is TGTGCCAGCAGCCCCGGGACAGGGGGCAGTCAGCCCCAGCATTTT. Protein: CASSPGTGGSQPQHF.